Listed below are T cell receptor beta chains from one sample, sequenced in a study of yellow fever vaccine responses in identical twins. Each CDR3 protein gets one entry after TCRdb re-called the RT-PCR reads with MiXCR. Seen here are 20,000 to 25,000 distinct CDR3 sequences, around 77% observed once, and the top ten hold about 4.8%. Sequencing used T cells from blood (PBMCs), unsorted or a sorted subset (not recorded which), obtained before or after yellow fever vaccination (not recorded which). These receptors were taken from a woman between 18 and 30 years old who received the yellow fever vaccine. The CDR3 runs from the conserved cysteine through the conserved F or W. The D gene is left open where the match is weak. Only part of the rows carry a size: once, few, many, or a class if the clone is expanded.

>TRBJ1-5|few|TRBV29-1|NA
TGCAGCGTTGCAGGGAGCAATCAGCCCCAGCATTTT
CSVAGSNQPQHF
>TRBJ2-7|few|TRBV11-1|NA
TGTGCCAGCAGCTCCATGAGCTACGAGCAGTACTTC
CASSSMSYEQYF
>TRBJ2-1|NA|TRBV9|TRBD2
TGTGCCAGCAGCGTGGGAATAGCGGGTTACAATGAGCAGTTCTTC
CASSVGIAGYNEQFF
>TRBJ1-1|NA|TRBV2|NA
TGTGCCAGCAGAGCGACAGGAACCACTGAAGCTTTCTTT
CASRATGTTEAFF
>TRBJ2-3|once|TRBV2|NA
TGTGCCAGCAGCATCCAAGATACGCAGTATTTT
CASSIQDTQYF
>TRBJ2-2|NA|TRBV11-3|NA
TGTGCCAGCAGCCCGATCCGGGCGAACACCGGGGAGCTGTTTTTT
CASSPIRANTGELFF
>TRBJ2-1|NA|TRBV29-1|NA
TGCAGCGTGACAGGCATTAACTACAACTCCTACAATGAGCAGTTCTTC
CSVTGINYNSYNEQFF
>TRBJ1-3|NA|TRBV11-1|NA
TGTGCCAGCAGCCTAATTGGGGCTGGAAACACCATATATTTT
CASSLIGAGNTIYF
>TRBJ1-1|NA|TRBV28|TRBD1
TGTGCCAGCAGCTCACAGGGGCGCACTGAAGCTTTCTTT
CASSSQGRTEAFF
>TRBJ1-1|NA|TRBV18|NA
TGTGCCAGCTCACCACAGTCGAACACTGAAGCTTTCTTT
CASSPQSNTEAFF
>TRBJ1-1|NA|TRBV7-6|NA
TGTGCCAGCAGCTTAGCGCCCGGCAGGTTAGCTGAAGCTTTCTTT
CASSLAPGRLAEAFF
>TRBJ2-4|NA|TRBV27|TRBD2
TGTGCCAGCAGCCGCGGACCGGGGGGCATTCAGTACTTC
CASSRGPGGIQYF
>TRBJ1-1|NA|TRBV21-1|NA
TGTGCCAGCAGCAAAGAACTAGGACAGACCATGAACACTGAAGCTTTCTTT
CASSKELGQTMNTEAFF
>TRBJ2-3|NA|TRBV29-1|NA
TGCAGCGCCGAGGGACATGCACACTCTGATACGCAGTATTTT
CSAEGHAHSDTQYF
>TRBJ2-7|NA|TRBV28|NA
TGTGCCATAGGTGGACAGACATCCTACGAGCAGTACTTC
CAIGGQTSYEQYF
>TRBJ2-3|NA|TRBV3-1|NA
TGTGCCAGCAGCCAAGATTTAGCGGCCTATGGAGATACGCAGTATTTT
CASSQDLAAYGDTQYF
>TRBJ2-2|NA|TRBV20-1|TRBD2
TGCAGTGCTGAAGCTAGCGGGATTAACACCGGGGAGCTGTTTTTT
CSAEASGINTGELFF
>TRBJ1-4|once|TRBV18|NA
TGTGCCAGCTCTCCTCAGGACAGACTCAATGAAAAACTGTTTTTT
CASSPQDRLNEKLFF
>TRBJ2-1|NA|TRBV24-1|NA
TGTGCCACCAGTTCGGGAAACAATGAGCAGTTCTTC
CATSSGNNEQFF
>TRBJ2-1|NA|TRBV6-2/TRBV6-3|TRBD1
TGTGCCAGCAGTTACTTCGCGCAACTGTCCCGGGACAGAACCTACAATGAGCAGTTCTTC
CASSYFAQLSRDRTYNEQFF
>TRBJ2-1|few|TRBV5-4|TRBD2
TGTGCCAGCAGCCCGGGACTAGCGGGAGGGCCAATGAGTGAGCAGTTCTTC
CASSPGLAGGPMSEQFF
>TRBJ2-7|few|TRBV20-1|TRBD1
TGCAGTGCTAGAGATACAGGACAGGGGGCGAGGGAGCAGTACTTC
CSARDTGQGAREQYF
>TRBJ1-6|NA|TRBV5-1|NA
TGCGCCAGCAGCTTCTCGGGAGGTTCACCCCTCCACTTT
CASSFSGGSPLHF
>TRBJ2-1|NA|TRBV18|NA
TGTGCCAGCTCACCATCGGGGGATGAGCAGTTCTTC
CASSPSGDEQFF
>TRBJ2-5|NA|TRBV18|TRBD1
TGTGCCAGCTCACCACGGGGACAGGGGGCAGAGACCCAGTACTTC
CASSPRGQGAETQYF
>TRBJ2-1|NA|TRBV10-3|NA
TGTGCCATCAGTAACTACAATGAGCAGTTCTTC
CAISNYNEQFF
>TRBJ2-7|few|TRBV15|TRBD1
TGTGCCACCAGCAGAGAGGGGCAGGGGGCGTACGAGCAGTACTTC
CATSREGQGAYEQYF
>TRBJ2-2|NA|TRBV2|NA
TGTGCCAGCCGTAGCACAGGGGAGGCCGGGGAGCTGTTTTTT
CASRSTGEAGELFF
>TRBJ2-3|NA|TRBV11-1|NA
TGTGCCAGCAGCTTTTACGCCAACACAGATACGCAGTATTTT
CASSFYANTDTQYF
>TRBJ2-2|few|TRBV5-1|TRBD2
TGCGCCAGCAGCTTGAGACTAGCGGGGCAGGACACCGGGGAGCTGTTTTTT
CASSLRLAGQDTGELFF
>TRBJ2-7|NA|TRBV28|NA
TGTGCCAGCAGAGCCCCTTGGGCTTACGAGCAGTACTTC
CASRAPWAYEQYF
>TRBJ1-2|NA|TRBV28|NA
TGTGCCAGCAGTTTCGTGGGCGTTGGCTATGGCTACACCTTC
CASSFVGVGYGYTF
>TRBJ1-2|NA|TRBV29-1|NA
TGCAGCGCCCTATCAGTGGGAACCTATGGCTACACCTTC
CSALSVGTYGYTF
>TRBJ2-5|NA|TRBV5-1|TRBD2
TGCGCCAGCAGCTTGCCGGGGGGGGCGGAGACCCAGTACTTC
CASSLPGGAETQYF
>TRBJ2-2|NA|TRBV6-4|TRBD2
TGTGCCAGCAGTGACTCGACGCTAGCGGCCGGGGAGCTGTTTTTT
CASSDSTLAAGELFF
>TRBJ2-7|few|TRBV2|NA
TGTGCCAGCAGTTACTCCTACGAGCAGTACTTC
CASSYSYEQYF
>TRBJ1-2|NA|TRBV28|TRBD1
TGTGCCAGCAGTTTAGGGGACAGGGTGGCCTATGGCTACACCTTC
CASSLGDRVAYGYTF